The 21 T cell receptor beta chains in this list originate from one sample, sequenced in a study of a mutant IDH1 vaccine in newly diagnosed glioma. Their specific antigens are unknown. Time point meaning: week 35, safety follow-up. Doses comprised 300 ug of mutant IDH1 20-mer peptide each, plus topical imiquimod. TCRdb's copy holds only in-frame clones and misses some; the assay was immunoSEQ multiplex PCR. In the table there are about 41,000 clones, around 91% of which are singletons. The sequencing used PBMCs, collected from a glioma patient whose treatment included an IDH1 peptide vaccine. The receptors were sampled from a man in his forties with glioma.

The chain uses TRBV7-2 and TRBJ2-1; 10 positions agree with TRBD2. CDR1 and CDR2 from the germline V gene are SGHTA and FQGNSA. The CDR3 is made up of 15 amino acids. The V and J ends lost 1 base and 6 bases, in that order; junction bases with no gene match: 3. CDR3 protein: CASSLVAGGGNEQFF. The CDR3 nucleotides read TGTGCCAGCAGCTTAGTAGCGGGAGGCGGCAATGAGCAGTTCTTC.

The chain links TRBV11-2 to TRBJ2-6; TRBD1 or TRBD2 may be the D gene (5 bases each). Trimming pared 5 bases from V and 0 bases from J, leaving 17 bases between. Looked up from germline, CDR1 is SGHAT and CDR2 is FQNNGV. This CDR3 spans 18 amino acids. The CDR3: CASSTGAYISSGANVLTF. CDR3 in DNA: TGTGCCAGCAGCACCGGGGCGTATATAAGCTCTGGGGCCAACGTCCTGACTTTC.

This clone appeared a few times. The J gene is TRBJ2-4, the V gene TRBV19; D ambiguous. CDR1 is LNHDA, CDR2 SQIVND, per germline (reference sequence). Trimming took 5 bases from V and 0 from J, leaving 8 bases between them. The CDR3 has 14 amino acids. CDR3 amino acids: CASSPHTAKNIQYF. The CDR3, as DNA: TGTGCCAGTAGTCCCCACACAGCCAAAAACATTCAGTACTTC.

The genes are TRBV10-2 and TRBJ1-5; D gene ambiguous. Germline V gene sequence: CDR1 WSHSY, CDR2 SAAADI. Trimming took 4 bases from V and 1 from J, leaving 14 bases between them. The CDR3 consists of 16 residues. CDR3 loop: CASSVTVSVSNQPQHF. In nucleotides, the CDR3 is TGCGCCAGCAGTGTTACGGTTTCGGTAAGCAATCAGCCCCAGCATTTT.

The rearrangement joins TRBV5-4 to TRBJ2-6, with D perhaps TRBD1 (5 bases). Trimming removed 5 bases at V and 2 bases at J, with 8 bases between. The CDR3 totals 14 residues. The germline V gene encodes CDR1 SGHNT and CDR2 YYREEE (reference sequence). The CDR3 region is CASRTVAGANVLTF. For the CDR3, the DNA is TGTGCCAGCAGGACAGTTGCTGGGGCCAACGTCCTGACTTTC.

The rearrangement links TRBV5-8 to TRBJ2-7, with D maybe TRBD2 (5 bases). The V gene lost 1 base and the J gene lost 12 bases, with 14 bases spanning the gap. There are 12 residues in the CDR3. Germline V gene data show CDR1 as SGHTS and CDR2 as YDEGEE. CDR3 residues: CASSLRRGAPYV. CDR3 bases: TGTGCCAGCAGCTTGCGCCGGGGAGCACCGTACGTC.

This chain connects TRBV6-1 to TRBJ1-6; D may be TRBD1 (5 bases). From germline, CDR1 is MNHNS and CDR2 SASEGT. CDR3 size: 13 residues. V lost 8 bases and J 4 bases, leaving 9 bases between the germline ends. The CDR3 protein is CASLGLYNSPLHF. The CDR3 DNA follows: TGTGCCAGCCTGGGGCTTTATAATTCACCCCTCCACTTT.

The V gene is TRBV7-2, the J gene TRBJ2-3, with 9 bases matching TRBD1. Germline loops: CDR1 SGHTA, CDR2 FQGNSA. The CDR3 is 14 amino acids. V was clipped by 8 bases and J by 4 bases; unmatched bases: 7. This CDR3 reads CASAGQGRPDTQYF. CDR3 coding DNA: TGTGCCAGCGCAGGACAGGGGCGACCAGATACGCAGTATTTT.

The genes are TRBV28 and TRBJ1-1; unclear D gene. The CDR3 covers 11 residues. The germline V gene encodes CDR1 MDHEN and CDR2 SYDVKM. The V end was cut by 3 bases, the J end by 3 bases, with 2 bases between. CDR3 nucleotides: TGTGCCAGCAGTTTCCACACTGAAGCTTTCTTT. This gives the protein CASSFHTEAFF.

The gene calls are TRBV6-5 and TRBJ1-1, with D perhaps TRBD1 (5 bases). V lost 10 bases and J 0 bases, leaving 12 bases between the germline ends. The CDR3 is made up of 13 amino acids. Looked up from germline, CDR1 is MNHEY and CDR2 is SVGAGI. CDR3 region: CAILGEVNTEAFF. The CDR3 DNA reads TGTGCCATCCTAGGGGAAGTGAACACTGAAGCTTTCTTT.

J is TRBJ1-1 and V is TRBV28; 9 nucleotides line up with TRBD1. V shed 6 bases and J 4 bases; nucleotides not matched to a gene: 6. Germline CDR1 is MDHEN and CDR2 is SYDVKM. CDR3 length equals 14 residues. For the CDR3, the DNA is TGTGCCAGCAGATTGGACAGGGGTGGCACTGAAGCTTTCTTT. Translating it yields CASRLDRGGTEAFF.

The J gene is TRBJ2-1, the V gene TRBV7-6, with 7 bases that match TRBD2. CDR3 length equals 14 residues. The V gene end was trimmed by 4 bases and the J gene end by 6 bases; junction bases not matched to a gene: 6. Germline CDR1 reads SGHVS; CDR2 reads FNYEAQ. DNA for the CDR3: TGTGCCAGCAGCTCCGTGAGGGAGGGCAATGAGCAGTTCTTC. Encoded protein: CASSSVREGNEQFF.

The genes are TRBV5-1 and TRBJ2-2; D gene unclear. V was trimmed by 2 bases and J by 4 bases, leaving 6 bases between them. This CDR3 is built from 13 residues. Germline CDR1 SGHRS, CDR2 YFSETQ. The CDR3 protein is CASSLVGTGELFF. The DNA of the CDR3 is TGCGCCAGCAGCTTAGTGGGCACCGGGGAGCTGTTTTTT.

The chain employs TRBV7-6 and TRBJ1-5, with D tentatively TRBD1 (5 bases). This CDR3 has 17 residues. The V end was cut by 5 bases, the J end by 1 base, with 18 bases between. From germline, CDR1 is SGHVS and CDR2 FNYEAQ. The CDR3 loop is CASSLGVITDSNQPQHF. As DNA, the CDR3 is TGTGCCAGCAGCCTAGGGGTAATTACAGACAGCAATCAGCCCCAGCATTTT. The whole variable domain, remainder taken from reference TRBV7-6 and TRBJ1-5, is GAGVSQSPRYKVTKRGQDVALRCDPISGHVSLYWYRQALGQGPEFLTYFNYEAQQDKSGLPNDRFSAERPEGSISTLTIQRTEQRDSAMYRCASSLGVITDSNQPQHFGDGTRLSIL.

V and J are TRBV5-5 and TRBJ2-7; a weak D match, TRBD1 (6 bases). The germline V and J ends were trimmed by 4 bases and 7 bases, with 18 bases remaining between them. Germline-derived CDR1 and CDR2 are SGHKS and YYEKEE (reference sequence). The CDR3 loop spans 14 amino acids. CDR3: CASSPPPGHGEQYF. The CDR3 region has the DNA TGTGCCAGCAGCCCCCCTCCGGGACATGGGGAGCAGTACTTC.

This clone was detected only once. The gene calls are TRBV18 and TRBJ2-5; 7 bases align to TRBD1. After removal of 3 bases from V and 2 bases from J, the junction contained 3 bases not matched to a gene. The V gene's germline CDR1 is KGHSH and CDR2 LQKENI. This CDR3 has 14 amino acids. CDR3: CASSPTGNQETQYF. The DNA for the CDR3 is TGTGCCAGCTCACCGACAGGGAATCAAGAGACCCAGTACTTC.

The chain couples TRBV29-1 to TRBJ1-6; 7 nucleotides match TRBD1. V was pared by 6 bases and J by 7 bases, with 9 bases of the junction left unmatched. This CDR3 contains 14 residues. Germline V CDR1 and CDR2: SQVTM, ANQGSEA. CDR3 in amino acids: CSVSDRTGNSPLHF. The CDR3 DNA is TGCAGCGTCTCGGACAGGACGGGGAATTCACCCCTCCACTTT. The full variable domain, its missing parts supplied by reference TRBV29-1 and TRBJ1-6, is SAVISQKPSRDICQRGTSLTIQCQVDSQVTMMFWYRQQPGQSLTLIATANQGSEATYESGFVIDKFPISRPNLTFSTLTVSNMSPEDSSIYLCSVSDRTGNSPLHFGNGTRLTVT.

The chain has TRBV7-9 and TRBJ1-2, with TRBD1 as a possible D gene (6 bases). Per germline, CDR1 SEHNR and CDR2 FQNEAQ (reference sequence). With 3 bases removed from V and 4 bases from J, the gap between germline ends came to 12 bases. This CDR3 is 14 amino acids long. The CDR3 DNA sequence: TGTGCCAGCAGCTTCTCGGACAGATCCTATGGCTACACCTTC. Amino acids: CASSFSDRSYGYTF. The full variable domain, rest sourced from reference TRBV7-9 and TRBJ1-2, is DTGVSQNPRHKITKRGQNVTFRCDPISEHNRLYWYRQTLGQGPEFLTYFQNEAQLEKSRLLSDRFSAERPKGSFSTLEIQRTEQGDSAMYLCASSFSDRSYGYTFGSGTRLTVV.

This clone is a singleton in its sample. The chain has TRBV19 and TRBJ1-5; 7 bases fit TRBD1. Germline V CDR1 and CDR2: LNHDA, SQIVND (reference sequence). Losses at the gene ends were 5 bases for V and 2 bases for J; bases not matched to a gene: 3. This CDR3 is built from 14 residues. The CDR3 loop reads CASSQGGRNQPQHF. The DNA of the CDR3 is TGTGCCAGTAGTCAGGGGGGGCGCAATCAGCCCCAGCATTTT.

J is TRBJ2-7 and V is TRBV5-1; weak D call: TRBD2 (6 bases). Germline values: CDR1 SGHRS, CDR2 YFSETQ. Trimming removed 0 bases from V and 4 bases from J, with 11 bases in between. This CDR3 has 14 amino acids. The DNA of the CDR3 is TGCGCCAGCAGCTTGGACGGGAGTGGGTACGAGCAGTACTTC. Translated, it gives CASSLDGSGYEQYF.

J is TRBJ2-5 and V is TRBV7-2; 9 bases align to TRBD2. This CDR3 contains 14 residues. CDR1 SGHTA and CDR2 FQGNSA come from the germline V gene. Trimming took 5 bases from V and 4 from J; bases not matched to a gene: 5. The CDR3 nucleotides are TGTGCCAGCAGCCGGGCGGGAGGGCTAGAGACCCAGTACTTC. Its protein is CASSRAGGLETQYF.